The TCR beta chain under discussion was sequenced for a study of graft-versus-host responses after intestinal transplantation. General study findings and limits: Circulating GvH clone levels at their peak were associated with HvG declines (early post-transplant).

Assay: immunoSEQ multiplex PCR; the TCRdb copy retains only in-frame clones and omits some. This table holds tens of thousands of clones, roughly 89% found once. To note about this clone: Its antigen is unidentified.

The germline gives CDR1 SGHAT, CDR2 FQNNGV. The CDR3 runs 15 residues. V shed 5 bases, J shed 4 bases, and the junction held 5 bases outside the gene matches. The TCR sequence derives from a human donor who received an intestinal transplant. The chain employs TRBV11-2 and TRBJ2-2; 9 bases fit TRBD1. Here the sequenced sample was unstimulated CD4+ T cells sorted from spleen or lymph node cells, taken before intestinal transplant. CDR3 DNA sequence: TGTGCCAGCAGCCCTATGGACAGGGGCACCGGGGAGCTGTTTTTT. It encodes CASSPMDRGTGELFF.